The rows below give T cell receptor beta chains drawn from one sample of a study of T cell clones after liver transplantation. Profiled with immunoSEQ multiplex PCR; TCRdb holds only in-frame clones, not every one. There are about 120,000 clones in the sample; just over 90% occur only once, and around 0.83% lies in the top ten. Sample: CD4+ T cells from blood, taken 12 months after liver transplant. The receptors were gathered from a human patient who received a liver transplant. Some of these T cells may belong to the graft donor. CDR3s include the opening cysteine and the closing phenylalanine or tryptophan. Size tells how often a clone was seen (once, few, many) or the class of an expanded clone, and some rows leave it out.

CDR3 protein	V gene	J gene	clone size
CASSEELAGAGELFF	TRBV2	TRBJ2-2	NA
CASSVSGLAGVADTQYF	TRBV19	TRBJ2-3	NA
CASSIHWVSGNTIYF	TRBV6-1	TRBJ1-3	NA
CASSPGTSEFYNEQFF	TRBV5-1	TRBJ2-1	NA
CASSLAGTGGANGYTF	TRBV5-1	TRBJ1-2	NA
CASRFGQGAPGGEQYF	TRBV2	TRBJ2-7	NA
CSVEDQVSGANVLTF	TRBV29-1	TRBJ2-6	once
CASSLGGGAGRDTQYF	TRBV28	TRBJ2-3	NA
CASSLRLGPGNNEQFF	TRBV7-3	TRBJ2-1	once
CASSGGGTSYEQYF	TRBV27	TRBJ2-7	NA
CASSFRQGKTGELFF	TRBV7-8	TRBJ2-2	few
CASTLGVKYEAFF	TRBV28	TRBJ1-1	once
CASSTGITDTQYF	TRBV2	TRBJ2-3	NA
CASSFGDRREKLFF	TRBV28	TRBJ1-4	NA
CASSLGHRGQFYGYTF	TRBV28	TRBJ1-2	NA
CASSLTATYEQYF	TRBV27	NA	NA
CASRRTGENYGYTF	TRBV6-5	TRBJ1-2	NA
CASNFGLVDTEAFF	TRBV19	TRBJ1-1	NA
CASSLGHTQYF	TRBV11-3	TRBJ2-3	NA
CASSQTGAIGGTDTQYF	TRBV4-2	TRBJ2-3	NA
CAISGQGDNQPQHF	TRBV10-3	TRBJ1-5	NA
CASSLGIGSQGEETQYF	TRBV7-6	TRBJ2-5	NA
CASSQGGDEQFF	TRBV2	TRBJ2-1	NA
CASSATSVSTDTQYF	TRBV5-6	TRBJ2-3	NA
CASSDGTSGTETQYF	TRBV5-1	TRBJ2-5	NA
CASSTGVPASEQFF	TRBV5-1	TRBJ2-1	NA
CASSGSNTGELFF	TRBV4-2	TRBJ2-2	NA
CASSQDRTGGGEQFF	TRBV11-2	TRBJ2-1	NA
CASSYGQFSYEQYF	TRBV6-6	TRBJ2-7	NA
CAWTRLRNEQFF	TRBV30	TRBJ2-1	NA
CASSPSRWYQETQYF	TRBV18	TRBJ2-5	NA
CSVSRGLAGGPINEQFF	TRBV29-1	TRBJ2-1	NA
CASSGRDPANTGELFF	TRBV5-1	TRBJ2-2	NA
CASSLARDLQETQYF	TRBV7-8	TRBJ2-5	NA
CASGLESNTEAFF	TRBV12-5	TRBJ1-1	NA
CASRDRGVYGYTF	TRBV6-1	TRBJ1-2	NA
CSVRTSGGTDTQYF	TRBV29-1	TRBJ2-3	NA
CASSTGGFADGYTF	TRBV5-5	TRBJ1-2	NA
CASSDGTGETQYF	TRBV2	TRBJ2-5	NA
CASSGNIYNEQFF	TRBV25-1	TRBJ2-1	NA
CATRGQGSAEAFF	TRBV15	TRBJ1-1	once
CASSPDRLYTEAFF	TRBV5-6	TRBJ1-1	NA
CASSMRGAGFHNEQFF	TRBV19	TRBJ2-1	NA
CASSLGLAGGGDEQFF	TRBV5-4	TRBJ2-1	NA
CASSPGTSSGNTIYF	TRBV7-8	TRBJ1-3	NA
CASRPLRSSYNEQFF	TRBV27	TRBJ2-1	NA
CASRPSGGRYEQYF	TRBV2	TRBJ2-7	NA
CASSVTGGSRETQYF	TRBV9	TRBJ2-5	NA
CASSLTGGYNEQFF	TRBV7-3	TRBJ2-1	NA
CASSDVPETQYF	TRBV2	TRBJ2-5	NA
CASSLDRRNEKLFF	TRBV7-8	TRBJ1-4	once
CASSPTSGSGYEQYF	TRBV6-6	TRBJ2-7	once
CASSLAAGSNYGYTF	TRBV5-6	TRBJ1-2	NA
CASSPLGGGPHEQYF	TRBV11-3	TRBJ2-7	few
CASSTHRGTNTEAFF	TRBV11-3	TRBJ1-1	once